The 25 T cell receptor beta chains below come from one sample, sequenced in a study of blood T cell repertoires in COVID-19. Assay: immunoSEQ multiplex PCR; the TCRdb copy retains only in-frame clones and omits some. The data contain some 160,000 clones, 80% to 85% of them seen just once; the ten biggest clones take up about 11%. The sample consisted of peripheral blood. These receptor sequences come from a man in his 70s with active or convalescent COVID-19.

The V gene is TRBV7-2, the J gene TRBJ2-1; 7 bases map to TRBD2. The CDR3 is 16 amino acids. V shed 5 bases, J shed 9 bases, and the junction held 16 bases outside the gene matches. Germline V gives CDR1 SGHTA, CDR2 FQGNSA. In DNA, the CDR3 is TGTGCCAGCAGCCCCGAAGCGGGACTTACATCTCGTGAGCAGTTCTTC. This translates into CASSPEAGLTSREQFF.

J is TRBJ2-7 and V is TRBV7-8; 7 bases align to TRBD2. The length of the CDR3 is 16 residues. With 4 bases clipped from V and 5 bases from J, the junction kept 14 bases outside the gene matches. Germline V gives CDR1 SGHVS, CDR2 FQNEAQ. For the CDR3, the DNA is TGTGCCAGCAGCTCGAGGGATAGCGGGCTCTTGGACGAGCAGTACTTC. It encodes CASSSRDSGLLDEQYF.

This clone was recorded only once. The chain employs TRBV6-5 and TRBJ1-2, with a weak D call TRBD1 (6 bases). The CDR3 totals 15 residues. The germline CDR1 and CDR2 sequences are MNHEY and SVGAGI. V was shortened by 0 bases and J by 4 bases, with 12 bases between the two germline ends. The CDR3 spells CASSYSPGVIYGYTF. The CDR3 coding sequence is TGTGCCAGCAGTTACTCGCCAGGGGTAATCTATGGCTACACCTTC.

The chain combines TRBV6-5 with TRBJ1-1; maybe TRBD1 (6 bases). Germline CDR1 reads MNHEY; CDR2 reads SVGAGI. Trimming removed 7 bases from V and 0 bases from J, with 15 bases in between. The CDR3 consists of 15 residues. CDR3 amino acids: CASTLRGNLNTEAFF. The CDR3 DNA reads as TGTGCCAGCACACTCAGGGGCAATTTGAACACTGAAGCTTTCTTT.

The genes are TRBV15 and TRBJ2-5; the match to TRBD2 covers 7 bases. V lost 3 bases and J lost 4; bases outside the gene matches: 5. This CDR3 has 14 residues. CDR1 LNHNV and CDR2 YYDKDF come from the germline V gene (reference sequence). CDR3 in amino acids: CATSRGPGGETQYF. CDR3 coding DNA: TGTGCCACCAGCAGGGGCCCGGGGGGAGAGACCCAGTACTTC.

The CDR3 is CASSLSGGPETQYF. The CDR3 DNA sequence: TGTGCCAGCAGTCTTAGCGGGGGCCCAGAGACCCAGTACTTC. J is TRBJ2-5 and V is TRBV6-5; 9 bases match TRBD2. This CDR3 comprises 14 residues. Germline loops: CDR1 MNHEY, CDR2 SVGAGI. Trimming cost V 5 bases and J 4 bases; bases outside gene matches: 5.

The chain recombines TRBV28 with TRBJ1-1; 7 nucleotides line up with TRBD1. This CDR3 contains 15 residues. Germline CDR1 reads MDHEN; CDR2 reads SYDVKM. Unmatched junction bases numbered 7, after V lost 5 bases and J lost 1 base. The CDR3 nucleotides are TGTGCCAGCAGTCCGAGGGGACAGCCGAACACTGAAGCTTTCTTT. It codes for CASSPRGQPNTEAFF. The complete variable domain, with remaining parts taken from reference TRBV28 and TRBJ1-1, reads DVKVTQSSRYLVKRTGEKVFLECVQDMDHENMFWYRQDPGLGLRLIYFSYDVKMKEKGDIPEGYSVSREKKERFSLILESASTNQTSMYLCASSPRGQPNTEAFFGQGTRLTVV.

V is TRBV27 and J is TRBJ1-1; 9 positions agree with TRBD1. The CDR3 is 15 amino acids. CDR1 is MNHEY, CDR2 SMNVEV, per germline (reference sequence). V lost 5 bases, J lost 1 base, and 5 bases stayed unmatched. The CDR3 region is CASSTDRGRNTEAFF. CDR3 in DNA: TGTGCCAGCAGTACAGACAGGGGGAGGAACACTGAAGCTTTCTTT.

The V call is TRBV18, the J call TRBJ2-7, with 7 bases identical to TRBD2. The CDR3 extends over 14 amino acids. With V trimmed by 3 bases and J by 4 bases, 6 bases remained unmatched. Looked up from germline, CDR1 is KGHSH and CDR2 is LQKENI. As DNA, the CDR3 is TGTGCCAGCTCACCCGGGGGGTCCTATTACGAGCAGTACTTC. Its translation is CASSPGGSYYEQYF.

The chain combines TRBV27 with TRBJ1-4, with 9 bases lining up with TRBD1. This CDR3 comprises 18 residues. Germline CDR1 reads MNHEY; CDR2 reads SMNVEV (reference sequence). Unmatched junction bases numbered 8, after V lost 0 bases and J lost 3 bases. The CDR3 DNA reads TGTGCCAGCAGTTTATCGGTGGGACAGGGAAGATCTAATGAAAAACTGTTTTTT. Translation: CASSLSVGQGRSNEKLFF.

This clone occurred a few times. The V call is TRBV12-3 or TRBV12-4, the J call TRBJ1-6, with a possible D match to TRBD1 (5 bases). The CDR3 spans 13 residues. The V end lost 4 bases, the J end lost 10 bases, and 11 bases lay between the germline ends. The CDR3 DNA follows: TGTGCCAGCAGTTGGGGGGTAGGATCACCCCTCCACTTT. Translating gives CASSWGVGSPLHF.

The chain combines TRBV18 with TRBJ1-3, with 9 bases that match TRBD1. V lost 2 bases, J lost 1 base, and 9 bases stayed unmatched. The CDR3 sequence is 18 residues long. From germline, CDR1 is KGHSH and CDR2 LQKENI. CDR3 nucleotides: TGTGCCAGCTCACCATCACCGGGACAGGGTATATCTGGAAACACCATATATTTT. This gives the protein CASSPSPGQGISGNTIYF.

This sequence joins TRBV24-1 and TRBJ1-1; 7 nucleotides agree with TRBD1. Germline lookup yields CDR1 KGHDR and CDR2 SFDVKD. Trimming at V came to 2 bases and at J to 5 bases, leaving 10 bases not matched to a gene. CDR3 size: 16 residues. The CDR3 reads CATSDSTGMGNTEAFF. The DNA of the CDR3 is TGTGCCACCAGTGATTCGACAGGGATGGGGAATACTGAAGCTTTCTTT.

The genes are TRBV19 and TRBJ2-7; 10 bases are shared with TRBD1. With V trimmed by 4 bases and J by 4 bases, 7 bases remained unmatched. Germline CDR1 reads LNHDA; CDR2 reads SQIVND (reference sequence). The CDR3 has 15 residues. CDR3 sequence reads: CASSNSRDRGYEQYF. CDR3 bases: TGTGCCAGTAGTAACTCCCGGGACAGGGGTTACGAGCAGTACTTC.

The J gene is TRBJ2-5, the V gene TRBV5-1; 8 bases map to TRBD1. Germline-derived CDR1 and CDR2 are SGHRS and YFSETQ. V dropped 4 bases and J dropped 5; count of bases not matched to a gene: 10. This CDR3 is 15 amino acids long. The CDR3 is CASSAPTGAGETQYF. CDR3 coding DNA: TGCGCCAGCAGCGCCCCGACAGGGGCTGGGGAGACCCAGTACTTC.

Concerning this clone itself: Other DNA sequences in this sample translate to the same CDR3. The chain carries TRBV19 and TRBJ1-2, with D perhaps matching TRBD1 (6 bases). Trimming took 2 bases from V and 2 from J, leaving 6 bases between them. The CDR3 covers 13 residues. CDR1 LNHDA and CDR2 SQIVND come from the germline V gene (reference sequence). The CDR3 nucleotides read TGTGCCAGTAGTATACAGGGGAACTATGGCTACACCTTC. Its protein is CASSIQGNYGYTF.

This chain connects TRBV27 to TRBJ1-2, with a weak D call TRBD1 (6 bases). CDR1 is MNHEY, CDR2 SMNVEV, per germline (reference sequence). CDR3 length equals 15 residues. V dropped 5 bases and J dropped 4 bases, with 17 bases sitting between them. CDR3 in DNA: TGTGCCAGCAGTCCGCGCACGGACAGCCCCTATGGCTACACCTTC. The encoded protein is CASSPRTDSPYGYTF.

The chain has TRBV21-1 and TRBJ2-4; TRBD1, the table's D call, lacks a check against the DNA. TRBV21-1 is classified as a pseudogene. The CDR3 contains 18 residues. The CDR3: CASSKEGLGQCAKNIQYF. The CDR3 coding sequence is TGTGCCAGCAGCAAAGAAGGGTTGGGACAGTGTGCCAAAAACATTCAGTACTTC.

The genes are TRBV6-2 or TRBV6-3 and TRBJ2-7; the D gene is possibly TRBD1 (6 bases). V was pared by 4 bases and J by 3 bases, with 13 bases between. Germline CDR1 is MNHEY and CDR2 is SVGEGT. This CDR3 spans 14 amino acids. The CDR3 spells CASSFRDNYYEQYF. In DNA, the CDR3 is TGTGCCAGCAGTTTCCGGGACAACTACTACGAGCAGTACTTC.

The V and J genes are TRBV28 and TRBJ1-2; maybe TRBD1 (6 bases). V shed 3 bases and J shed 5 bases, with 13 bases lying between them. Looked up from germline, CDR1 is MDHEN and CDR2 is SYDVKM. CDR3 length: 14 amino acids. This chain's CDR3 is CASSLNRARYGYTF. CDR3 DNA: TGTGCCAGCAGTTTGAACAGGGCGAGGTATGGCTACACCTTC.

The CDR3 spells CASSPADYGYTF. CDR3 sequence (DNA): TGTGCCAGCTCACCTGCGGACTATGGCTACACCTTC. The J gene is TRBJ1-2, the V gene TRBV18; D is undetermined. Looked up from germline, CDR1 is KGHSH and CDR2 is LQKENI. The CDR3 has 12 amino acids. The V gene lost 3 bases and the J gene lost 3 bases, with 5 bases spanning the gap. Drawing the rest from reference TRBV18 and TRBJ1-2, the complete variable domain is NAGVMQNPRHLVRRRGQEARLRCSPMKGHSHVYWYRQLPEEGLKFMVYLQKENIIDESGMPKERFSAEFPKEGPSILRIQQVVRGDSAAYFCASSPADYGYTFGSGTRLTVV.

The chain couples TRBV7-9 to TRBJ2-3; 7 bases are shared with TRBD1. Germline V gene sequence: CDR1 SEHNR, CDR2 FQNEAQ (reference sequence). J was trimmed by 5 bases and V by 2 bases; bases with no gene match: 4. The CDR3 runs 14 residues. CDR3 amino acids: CASSLLQGQDTQYF. CDR3 coding DNA: TGTGCCAGCAGCTTACTACAGGGGCAAGATACGCAGTATTTT.

The genes are TRBV29-1 and TRBJ1-3; D ambiguous. The CDR3 has 13 residues. Germline V CDR1 and CDR2: SQVTM, ANQGSEA. V dropped 2 bases and J dropped 8 bases, with 13 bases sitting between them. The CDR3 coding sequence is TGCAGCGTTGAAACGGACTCGGCGGACACCATATATTTT. Protein: CSVETDSADTIYF.

This sequence joins TRBV18 and TRBJ2-1, with 13 nucleotides matching TRBD2. Trimming at V came to 3 bases and at J to 2 bases, leaving 13 bases not matched to a gene. The CDR3 is 20 amino acids. Per germline, CDR1 KGHSH and CDR2 LQKENI. As DNA, the CDR3 is TGTGCCAGCTCACCCCACCCTCCCGGACTAGCGGGAGCCACCTACAATGAGCAGTTCTTC. It yields the protein CASSPHPPGLAGATYNEQFF.

This sequence joins TRBV18 and TRBJ2-7; TRBD2 agrees at 8 bases. Germline CDR1 is KGHSH and CDR2 is LQKENI. J gave up 7 bases and V 3 bases, and 14 bases lay outside the gene matches. CDR3 size: 16 residues. CDR3 loop: CASSPLPTWTSPEQYF. The CDR3 DNA sequence: TGTGCCAGCTCACCCCTTCCTACATGGACTAGCCCAGAGCAGTACTTC. The whole variable domain, filled in from reference TRBV18 and TRBJ2-7, reads NAGVMQNPRHLVRRRGQEARLRCSPMKGHSHVYWYRQLPEEGLKFMVYLQKENIIDESGMPKERFSAEFPKEGPSILRIQQVVRGDSAAYFCASSPLPTWTSPEQYFGPGTRLTVT.